This T cell receptor beta chain stems from a study of blood T cells in healthy people across ages. Study-level results: Naive T cell percentage showed a strong correlation with the diversity of TCR beta. Using unsorted PBMCs precluded a conclusive naive versus antigen-experienced comparison. While age rose, TCR beta diversity per million T cells dropped in a roughly linear way. No one knew whether donors had CMV, which possibly confounded expanded clonotype changes.

Germline CDR1 SGHTA, CDR2 FQGTGA. This CDR3 has 14 amino acids. Trimming pared 4 bases from V and 11 bases from J, leaving 20 bases between. The use of a sample-barcoded 5' primer and a J-beta primer mix characterized a second PCR of about 6 to 11 cycles. TCRdb independently ran MiXCR on the 5' RACE reads; one entry per CDR3 protein. Of about 1.6 million distinct CDR3 sequences listed, 34% were seen once; the top ten hold about 11%. As to this clonotype: What it recognizes is unknown.

The sequence was obtained from a woman aged 25 to 39 in good health. J is TRBJ2-5 and V is TRBV7-3; D may be TRBD1 (8 bases). The sample was blood. For the CDR3, the DNA is TGTGCCAGCAGCTCGCAACAGGGGGAGGGTGAGCAGTACTTC. It translates to CASSSQQGEGEQYF. Drawing the rest from reference TRBV7-3 and TRBJ2-5, the complete variable domain is GAGVSQTPSNKVTEKGKYVELRCDPISGHTALYWYRQSLGQGPEFLIYFQGTGAADDSGLPNDRFFAVRPEGSVSTLKIQRTERGDSAVYLCASSSQQGEGEQYFGPGTRLLVL.